The source of this T cell receptor (beta chain) is a study of control samples from healthy donors and cancer patients. Trimming left V 0 bases short and J 0 bases short, with 6 bases between. Per germline, CDR1 SGDLS and CDR2 YYNGEE. This CDR3 is 14 amino acids long. The assay was immunoSEQ multiplex PCR, and TCRdb's table has in-frame clones only and misses some. The table has 95,000 to 150,000 clones, 70% to 90% seen once. This rearrangement joins TRBV9 to TRBJ2-5; D gene unclear. The TCR sequence derives from a man aged 60 to 75 in good health. Sequenced sample: blood. DNA for the CDR3: TGTGCCAGCAGCGTAGGCCCATACCAAGAGACCCAGTACTTC. Amino acid sequence: CASSVGPYQETQYF.